These T cell receptor beta chains were read from a single sample in a study of T-cell reconstitution after alpha-beta-depleted transplantation in children. Using its own MiXCR run on the PCR reads, TCRdb lists one record per CDR3 protein. The sample carries a few hundred thousand distinct CDR3 sequences, 10% to 15% recorded once. The starting material was PBMCs, mostly from graft donor cells, obtained 360 days after TCRalphabeta/CD19-depleted stem cell transplant. These receptors all come from a male patient younger than 18 who had a stem cell transplant for acute myeloid leukemia, so the T cells may come from the graft donor. The CDR3 runs from the conserved cysteine through the conserved F or W. A D gene is named only where the DNA matches it firmly. Size is omitted from some rows. Given values are once, few, many or a class for expanded clones.

J | length | V | D | size | DNA | CDR3
TRBJ2-1 | 15 | TRBV6-2/TRBV6-3 | TRBD2 | few | TGTGCCAGCAGTCGAGGACTAGCTTCCTTCAATGAGCAGTTCTTC | CASSRGLASFNEQFF
TRBJ2-2 | 17 | TRBV20-1 | TRBD2 | few | TGCAGTGCTAGAGAGATACTAGCGGGGACAGGCAGCGGGGAGCTGTTTTTT | CSAREILAGTGSGELFF
TRBJ2-5 | 15 | TRBV9 | TRBD2 | few | TGTGCCAGCAGCGTAGAAGCGGGGCTGGAGGAGACCCAGTACTTC | CASSVEAGLEETQYF
TRBJ2-2 | 14 | TRBV20-1 | - | few | TGCAGTGCATATTACAGGGCGAACACCGGGGAGCTGTTTTTT | CSAYYRANTGELFF
TRBJ2-1 | 14 | TRBV20-1 | - | - | TGCAGTGTTCCCACTAGTGACAAAATCAATGAGCAGTTCTTC | CSVPTSDKINEQFF
TRBJ2-3 | 12 | TRBV6-5 | - | many | TGTGCCAGCACCACCGGTCCCGGGACGCAGTATTTT | CASTTGPGTQYF
TRBJ2-7 | 14 | TRBV2 | - | - | TGTGCCAGCAGTGGGCCCTCGGAACTTTACGAGCAGTACTTC | CASSGPSELYEQYF
TRBJ1-6 | 19 | TRBV20-1 | TRBD1 | few | TGCAGTGCTAGAGATCATTTGGGACAGGCGGTTACCTATAATTCACCCCTCCACTTT | CSARDHLGQAVTYNSPLHF
TRBJ2-7 | 16 | TRBV6-2/TRBV6-3 | - | - | TGTGCCAGCAGTTACTCGTCACTCCAGAGCTCCTACGAGCAGTACTTC | CASSYSSLQSSYEQYF
TRBJ2-2 | 16 | TRBV20-1 | - | few | TGCAGTGCTAGCCCGATCGCAGGGGTAAACACCGGGGAGCTGTTTTTT | CSASPIAGVNTGELFF
TRBJ2-5 | 15 | TRBV4-3 | - | - | TGCGCCAGCAGCCAAGATAGAAGCCTAGCGAGTACCCAGTACTTC | CASSQDRSLASTQYF
TRBJ2-5 | 14 | TRBV7-2 | - | - | TGTGCCAGCAGCTTCGGGGGAGGCATAGAGACCCAGTACTTC | CASSFGGGIETQYF
TRBJ2-7 | 16 | TRBV12-3/TRBV12-4 | TRBD2 | few | TGTGCCAGCACCTTAGTAGCGGGTCCCAATTCCTACGAGCAGTACTTC | CASTLVAGPNSYEQYF
TRBJ2-7 | 15 | TRBV25-1 | - | many | TGTGCCAGCAGTGAATTCCCGGACAGCTCCTACGAGCAGTACTTC | CASSEFPDSSYEQYF
TRBJ2-1 | 14 | TRBV9 | TRBD2 | many | TGTGCCAGCAGCTCAGCGGGAGGGGGGAATGAGCAGTTCTTC | CASSSAGGGNEQFF
TRBJ2-7 | 18 | TRBV5-5 | TRBD2 | many | TGTGCCAGCAGCTCTTGGGCGGGAGACCGTTCGAGCTCCTACGAGCAGTACTTC | CASSSWAGDRSSSYEQYF
TRBJ2-1 | 14 | TRBV6-1 | - | many | TGTGCCAGCAAGTGGAGGGGGGCATACAATGAGCAGTTCTTC | CASKWRGAYNEQFF
TRBJ2-2 | 17 | TRBV28 | - | - | TGTGCCAGCAGCGGACGTACAGGGAGTAATGGGGCCGGGGAGCTGTTTTTT | CASSGRTGSNGAGELFF
TRBJ1-1 | 12 | TRBV29-1 | - | few | TGCAGCGTTGTTCAAGGGAACACTGAAGCTTTCTTT | CSVVQGNTEAFF
TRBJ1-1 | 12 | TRBV28 | - | many | TGTGCCAGCAGCTCCACAGGGTGGGAAGCTTTCTTT | CASSSTGWEAFF
TRBJ2-1 | 17 | TRBV7-2 | TRBD1 | - | TGTGCCAGCAGCTTAGTCGTCCTCCGGGACAGGGATAATGAGCAGTTCTTC | CASSLVVLRDRDNEQFF
TRBJ2-1 | 13 | TRBV28 | - | few | TGTGCCAGCAGGAGGCCCGGGTACAATGAGCAGTTCTTC | CASRRPGYNEQFF
TRBJ2-7 | 18 | TRBV12-5 | TRBD2 | few | TGTGCTAGTGGTTTGGTACTGGCCACTAGCGGTCATCCCTACGAGCAGTACTTC | CASGLVLATSGHPYEQYF
TRBJ2-5 | 14 | TRBV10-3 | TRBD1 | - | TGTGCCATCGGGGTACAGGGGGCTTGGGAGACCGAGTACTTC | CAIGVQGAWETEYF
TRBJ1-4 | 14 | TRBV11-2 | TRBD1 | - | TGTGCCAGCAGCTTAGCAGGGGGAGATGAAAAACTGTTTTTT | CASSLAGGDEKLFF
TRBJ2-7 | 12 | TRBV20-1 | TRBD1 | - | TGTGGATGGGACAGGGAAATGAACGAGCAGTACTTC | CGWDREMNEQYF
TRBJ2-1 | 15 | TRBV7-6 | - | few | TGTGCCAGCAGCTTAGCCTTCCCAGGCTACAATGAGCAGTTCTTC | CASSLAFPGYNEQFF
TRBJ2-6 | 15 | TRBV29-1 | - | many | TGCAGCGTTTTGGGCCGCAGGCGTGGGGCCAACGTCCTGACTTTC | CSVLGRRRGANVLTF
TRBJ2-3 | 15 | TRBV20-1 | TRBD2 | - | TGCAGTGCCCCGATACTCCTAGCGGATACAGATACGCAGTATTTT | CSAPILLADTDTQYF
TRBJ2-7 | 15 | TRBV20-1 | - | few | TGCAGTGCTAGAGATCCGGCAGGGATGGGCTACGAGCAGTACTTC | CSARDPAGMGYEQYF
TRBJ2-1 | 16 | TRBV5-6 | TRBD2 | few | TGTGCCAGCAGCTTGGAATGGGGAATTGACGGGAGGGAGCAGTTCTTC | CASSLEWGIDGREQFF
TRBJ2-3 | 16 | TRBV7-9 | TRBD2 | many | TGTGCCAGCAGCTGGGGACTAGCGGGAGCCAGCGATACGCAGTATTTT | CASSWGLAGASDTQYF